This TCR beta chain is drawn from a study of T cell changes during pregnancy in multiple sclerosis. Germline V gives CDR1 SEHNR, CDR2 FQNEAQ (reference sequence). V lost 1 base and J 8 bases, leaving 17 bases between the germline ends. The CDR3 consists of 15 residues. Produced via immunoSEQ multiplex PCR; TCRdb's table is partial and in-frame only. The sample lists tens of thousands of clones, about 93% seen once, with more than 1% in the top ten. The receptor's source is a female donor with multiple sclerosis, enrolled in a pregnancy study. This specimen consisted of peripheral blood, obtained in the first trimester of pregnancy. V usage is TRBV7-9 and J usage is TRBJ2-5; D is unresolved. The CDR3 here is CASSLDTPGLRTQYF. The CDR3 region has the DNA TGTGCCAGCAGCTTAGATACTCCAGGTTTACGTACCCAGTACTTC.